The sequence of this T cell receptor (beta chain) was determined in a study of T cells in localized non-small cell lung cancer. J lost 6 bases, V lost 6 bases, and 10 bases had no gene match. This CDR3 is 15 amino acids long. Germline V CDR1 and CDR2: MNHEY, SVGAGI. Generated by immunoSEQ multiplex PCR, the TCRdb table keeps only in-frame clones and is missing some. The repertoire includes roughly 58,000 clones, roughly 76% of them detected once, and roughly 4.5% sits in the top ten. The chain employs TRBV6-5 and TRBJ2-7, with TRBD2 identical over 11 bases. This TCR was recovered from a man between 40 and 70 years old with stage II lung adenocarcinoma. The material sequenced was PBMCs, taken before any cancer treatment. Written as DNA, the CDR3 is TGTGCCAGCAGATTTAGCGGGAGGGGTCCTGGCGAGCAGTACTTC. Protein product: CASRFSGRGPGEQYF.